Each of the 8 T cell receptor beta chains below was sequenced from the same sample in a study of graft-versus-host responses after intestinal transplantation. Their target antigens are unknown. TCRdb keeps only in-frame clones here, not all; method: immunoSEQ multiplex PCR. The data hold approximately 50,000 clones, with less than 85% observed a single time. The sample was unstimulated CD4+ T cells sorted from spleen or lymph node cells, taken before transplant. These receptors all come from a human donor who was the organ donor for an intestinal transplant.

The chain couples TRBV5-4 to TRBJ2-3, with a weak D call TRBD2 (7 bases). The CDR3 has 17 amino acids. Germline assignment: CDR1 SGHNT and CDR2 YYREEE (reference sequence). V lost 4 bases, J lost 3 bases, and 21 bases lay in between. CDR3 sequence (DNA): TGTGCCAGCAGCCCATTCATCTCGGGGGGCCTGACAGATACGCAGTATTTT. Residues: CASSPFISGGLTDTQYF.

This clone was counted only a few times. The rearrangement links TRBV19 to TRBJ1-1; D is ambiguous. Trimming took off 7 bases at V and 0 bases at J, with 15 bases between the two ends. The CDR3 length is 15 residues. CDR1 and CDR2 (germline): LNHDA, SQIVND (reference sequence). DNA for the CDR3: TGTGCCAGTACCCCAGGCTCAACATTGAACACTGAAGCTTTCTTT. It encodes CASTPGSTLNTEAFF.

The chain is built from TRBV10-2 and TRBJ1-2; 7 positions agree with TRBD1. Germline assignment: CDR1 WSHSY and CDR2 SAAADI. This CDR3 comprises 14 residues. V was pared by 8 bases and J by 6 bases, with 12 bases of the junction left unmatched. CDR3 loop: CASGRQGRIDGYTF. The CDR3 DNA follows: TGCGCCAGCGGTAGACAGGGAAGAATAGATGGCTACACCTTC.

J is TRBJ1-4 and V is TRBV19; D is possibly TRBD1 (5 bases). Trimming took off 9 bases at V and 5 bases at J, with 13 bases between the two ends. Germline CDR1 and CDR2: LNHDA and SQIVND (reference sequence). The CDR3 extends over 13 amino acids. CDR3 in amino acids: CASKQATNEKLFF. CDR3 coding DNA: TGTGCCAGCAAACAGGCGACAAATGAAAAACTGTTTTTT. Full variable domain (outside the CDR3, taken from reference TRBV19 and TRBJ1-4): DGGITQSPKYLFRKEGQNVTLSCEQNLNHDAMYWYRQDPGQGLRLIYYSQIVNDFQKGDIAEGYSVSREKKESFPLTVTSAQKNPTAFYLCASKQATNEKLFFGSGTQLSVL.

There are a few counts of this clone. The chain links TRBV27 to TRBJ2-7, with D perhaps matching TRBD2 (6 bases). CDR1 is MNHEY and CDR2 is SMNVEV in the germline V gene (reference sequence). The CDR3 is 13 residues long. The germline V and J ends were trimmed by 6 bases and 2 bases, with 11 bases remaining between them. CDR3: CASRGSGTYEQYF. The CDR3 nucleotides read TGTGCCAGCAGGGGTAGCGGAACCTACGAGCAGTACTTC.

This rearrangement joins TRBV5-1 to TRBJ2-7, with TRBD2 matching 9 bases. The CDR3 loop spans 16 amino acids. Germline trimming cut 4 bases from V and 2 bases from J; bases unmatched to any gene: 10. Per the germline V gene, CDR1 is SGHRS and CDR2 is YFSETQ. CDR3 DNA sequence: TGCGCCAGCAGCCCAGGAGGTCTAGCGGGAACCTACGAGCAGTACTTC. Translating gives CASSPGGLAGTYEQYF.

The rearrangement joins TRBV6-5 to TRBJ2-7, with D perhaps assigned TRBD1 or TRBD2 (5 bases each). CDR3 length: 13 amino acids. Trimming shortened V by 4 bases and J by 4 bases, and 11 bases separated the two germline ends. Germline-derived CDR1 and CDR2 are MNHEY and SVGAGI. CDR3 nucleotide sequence: TGTGCCAGCAGTTCTCAGGGACGGTACGAGCAGTACTTC. Translated: CASSSQGRYEQYF.

The sample holds a few counts of this clone. This sample also contains other DNA sequences that code for the same CDR3. J is TRBJ1-2 and V is TRBV5-6; D may be TRBD1 (6 bases). Germline loops: CDR1 SGHDT, CDR2 YYEEEE. The V end lost 5 bases, the J end lost 14 bases, and 16 bases lay between the germline ends. This CDR3 is built from 11 residues. CDR3 nucleotides: TGTGCCAGCAGTCAGGGGCGGGGGAGGACCTTC. Protein: CASSQGRGRTF.